These T cell receptor beta chains were read from a single sample in a study of T cells after yellow fever vaccination. TCRdb re-called the 5' RACE reads through MiXCR, storing one row per CDR3 protein. The sample includes 320,000 or so distinct CDR3 sequences, roughly 7.5% of them seen just once. The material was PBMCs, obtained roughly 47 days after the first yellow fever vaccination. The receptors come from a man between 18 and 29 years old who received the YFV17D yellow fever vaccine. Each CDR3 is given with its conserved first and last residue. A D gene is named only where the DNA matches it firmly. Size values are once, few and many counts, or a class for expanded clones, and some rows have none.

size,V,D,J,DNA,CDR3
few,TRBV5-1,TRBD1,TRBJ1-2,TGCGCCAGCAGCCAGGACAGGGAAGTTTATGGCTACACCTTC,CASSQDREVYGYTF
-,TRBV5-4,TRBD2,TRBJ2-3,TGTGCCAGCAGCCTACCGTTAGCGGGTGGCACAGATACGCAGTATTTT,CASSLPLAGGTDTQYF
-,TRBV7-9,TRBD2,TRBJ2-3,TGTGCCAGCAGTACTAGCGGGGCGGATACGCAGTATTTT,CASSTSGADTQYF
few,TRBV5-1,-,TRBJ1-1,TGCGCCAGCAGCTTGGATAGGCAAAACACTGAAGCTTTCTTT,CASSLDRQNTEAFF
-,TRBV7-2,TRBD1,TRBJ1-5,TGTGCCACCGGACAGGGATGGAGCAATCAGCCCCAGCATTTT,CATGQGWSNQPQHF
few,TRBV14,TRBD1,TRBJ1-1,TGTGCCAGCAGCCGCAATACAGGGGCTTTGAACACTGAAGCTTTCTTT,CASSRNTGALNTEAFF
few,TRBV5-4,-,TRBJ2-2,TGTGCCAGCAGCTCCGGTAGCGGGGAGCTGTTTTTT,CASSSGSGELFF
-,TRBV7-9,TRBD1,TRBJ2-5,TGTGCCAGCAGCTTGGGACAGGGGATCGGACAAGAGACCCAGTACTTC,CASSLGQGIGQETQYF
-,TRBV5-1,TRBD2,TRBJ2-1,TGCGCCAGCAGCTTTGGGACTAGCGGGGGGGGAAATGAGCAGTTCTTC,CASSFGTSGGGNEQFF
many,TRBV7-2,-,TRBJ2-7,TGTGCCAGCAGCTTGAGAGGGAGAGACGAGCAGTACTTC,CASSLRGRDEQYF
-,TRBV7-7,TRBD2,TRBJ2-5,TGTGCTAGCAGCTTAGGTGGTAGCGGGAATCAAGAGACCCAGTACTTC,CASSLGGSGNQETQYF
many,TRBV10-1,-,TRBJ2-3,TGCGCCAGCGGGGAAAATACAGATACGCAGTATTTT,CASGENTDTQYF
-,TRBV5-5,TRBD1,TRBJ1-4,TGTGCCAGCAGCACTTTAGGGGGCTTGGATGAAAAACTGTTTTTT,CASSTLGGLDEKLFF
few,TRBV7-2,-,TRBJ1-1,TGTGCCAGCAGCTTCGGTGGGGAGAACACTGAAGCTTTCTTT,CASSFGGENTEAFF
-,TRBV27,-,TRBJ1-2,TGTGCCAGCAGTATGGAGGGTCTAGGGAGCTATGGCTACACCTTC,CASSMEGLGSYGYTF
-,TRBV5-8,TRBD1,TRBJ1-2,TGTGCCAGCAGACTGACAGGGGGGGACTATGGCTACACCTTC,CASRLTGGDYGYTF
-,TRBV20-1,TRBD2,TRBJ2-3,TGCAGTGCTATTGCGAGCGGGGACCACCGTAGCACAGATACGCAGTATTTT,CSAIASGDHRSTDTQYF
many,TRBV29-1,-,TRBJ1-2,TGCAGCGTTGAAAGGGACACATCTAACTATGGCTACACCTTC,CSVERDTSNYGYTF
-,TRBV14,-,TRBJ2-7,TGTGCCAGCAGCCGGGGGTGGAGCCTTGCCTACGAGCAGTACTTC,CASSRGWSLAYEQYF
-,TRBV28,TRBD1,TRBJ1-2,TGTGCCAGCAGACAGGGGGCTGACTATGGCTACACCTTC,CASRQGADYGYTF
few,TRBV7-3,-,TRBJ2-1,TGTGCCAGCAGCTTTGAAAACGGGGGGCTCAACAATGAGCAGTTCTTC,CASSFENGGLNNEQFF
-,TRBV5-6,-,TRBJ2-1,TGTGCCAGCAGCCAGGACAGCTTCAATGAGCAGTTCTTC,CASSQDSFNEQFF
-,TRBV5-4,-,TRBJ1-1,TGTGCCAGCAGCCCGCTTGGGGTGTCAAACACTGAAGCTTTCTTT,CASSPLGVSNTEAFF
few,TRBV7-2,TRBD2,TRBJ2-3,TGTGCCAGCAGACCTAGCGGGGGGGTCCGAGATACGCAGTATTTT,CASRPSGGVRDTQYF
-,TRBV14,-,TRBJ2-7,TGTGCCAGCAGTCGCCGGGGAGGGGGCTCCTACGAGCAGTACTTC,CASSRRGGGSYEQYF
few,TRBV6-1,-,TRBJ1-4,TGTGCCAGCAGTGAAGCCCCAACTAATGAAAAACTGTTTTTT,CASSEAPTNEKLFF
few,TRBV6-2/TRBV6-3,-,TRBJ2-3,TGTGCCAGCAGTTACCCTCCTGGACGGGGGGCCACAGATACGCAGTATTTT,CASSYPPGRGATDTQYF
-,TRBV27,-,TRBJ2-1,TGTGCCAGCAGCCCCCCCGCAGGGGATTACGAGCAGTTCTTC,CASSPPAGDYEQFF